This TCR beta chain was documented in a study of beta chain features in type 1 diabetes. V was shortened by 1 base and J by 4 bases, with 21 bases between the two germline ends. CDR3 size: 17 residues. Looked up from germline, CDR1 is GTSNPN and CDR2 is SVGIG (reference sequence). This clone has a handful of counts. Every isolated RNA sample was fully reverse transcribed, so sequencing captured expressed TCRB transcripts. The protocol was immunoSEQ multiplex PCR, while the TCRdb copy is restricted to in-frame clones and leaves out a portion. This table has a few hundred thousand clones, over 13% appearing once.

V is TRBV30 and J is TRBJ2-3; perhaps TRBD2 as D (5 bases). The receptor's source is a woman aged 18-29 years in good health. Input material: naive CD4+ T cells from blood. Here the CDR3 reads CAWSAYTGINGADTQYF. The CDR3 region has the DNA TGTGCCTGGAGTGCTTATACCGGGATCAACGGTGCAGATACGCAGTATTTT.